Following are 5 T cell receptor beta chains from one sample sequenced in a study of T cell responses to AZD1222 COVID-19 vaccine. Profiling relied on immunoSEQ multiplex PCR, and the TCRdb table lists in-frame clones only, not all of them. This sample has around 120,000 clones, with around 92% found just once. The sequencing used peripheral blood, collected on day 0 of AZD1222 vaccination. The origin of the receptors is an adult in good health.

The chain has TRBV6-1 and TRBJ2-6, with D possibly matching TRBD1 (6 bases). V was shortened by 4 bases and J by 0 bases, with 16 bases between the two germline ends. The length of the CDR3 is 18 residues. Per the germline V gene, CDR1 is MNHNS and CDR2 is SASEGT. The CDR3: CASSAFPGAHSGANVLTF. CDR3 nucleotide sequence: TGTGCCAGCAGTGCCTTCCCAGGGGCCCACTCTGGGGCCAACGTCCTGACTTTC.

The chain is built from TRBV7-2 and TRBJ1-2, with a possible D match to TRBD1 (5 bases). CDR1 and CDR2 (germline): SGHTA, FQGNSA. The V end lost 5 bases, the J end lost 4 bases, and 20 bases lay between the germline ends. The CDR3 is made up of 16 amino acids. The CDR3, as DNA: TGTGCCAGCAGCGTAACCGGGGGGACGGACGGCTATGGCTACACCTTC. Amino acids: CASSVTGGTDGYGYTF.

This clone showed up just a few times. This rearrangement joins TRBV6-5 to TRBJ2-3; 7 bases are shared with TRBD2. Losses at the gene ends were 10 bases for V and 3 bases for J; bases not matched to a gene: 10. Germline-derived CDR1 and CDR2 are MNHEY and SVGAGI. This CDR3 region has 14 residues. CDR3 bases: TGTGCCACCGCCGCGGGAGAAGAAACAGATACGCAGTATTTT. It specifies CATAAGEETDTQYF.

CDR3 DNA sequence: TGTGCCAGCAGCCCTTTCAACTACAATGAGCAGTTCTTC. Translation gives CASSPFNYNEQFF. This rearrangement joins TRBV11-2 to TRBJ2-1; D gene ambiguous. Germline-derived CDR1 and CDR2 are SGHAT and FQNNGV. V was pared by 5 bases and J by 3 bases, with 8 bases between. The CDR3 consists of 13 residues. Complete variable domain (other parts from reference TRBV11-2 and TRBJ2-1): EAGVAQSPRYKIIEKRQSVAFWCNPISGHATLYWYQQILGQGPKLLIQFQNNGVVDDSQLPKDRFSAERLKGVDSTLKIQPAKLEDSAVYLCASSPFNYNEQFFGPGTRLTVL.

The rearrangement links TRBV11-3 to TRBJ2-1, with 9 bases lining up with TRBD2. Germline loops: CDR1 SGHNT, CDR2 YENEEA. This CDR3 region has 15 residues. The V and J ends lost 5 bases and 6 bases, in that order; junction bases with no gene match: 8. The CDR3 DNA reads TGTGCCAGCAGCCTCGTAGCGGGAGTGGGCAATGAGCAGTTCTTC. This translates into CASSLVAGVGNEQFF.